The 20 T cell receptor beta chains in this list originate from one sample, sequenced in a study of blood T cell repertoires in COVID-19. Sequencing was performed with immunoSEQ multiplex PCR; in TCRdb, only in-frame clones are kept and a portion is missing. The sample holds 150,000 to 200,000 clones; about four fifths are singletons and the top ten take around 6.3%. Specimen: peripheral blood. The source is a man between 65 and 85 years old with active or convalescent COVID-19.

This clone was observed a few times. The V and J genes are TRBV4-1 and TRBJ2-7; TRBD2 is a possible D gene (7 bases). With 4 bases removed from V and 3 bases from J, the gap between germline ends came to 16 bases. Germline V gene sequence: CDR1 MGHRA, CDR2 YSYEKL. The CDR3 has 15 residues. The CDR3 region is CASSRGRESNYEQYF. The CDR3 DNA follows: TGCGCCAGCAGCCGGGGGCGGGAGAGTAACTACGAGCAGTACTTC.

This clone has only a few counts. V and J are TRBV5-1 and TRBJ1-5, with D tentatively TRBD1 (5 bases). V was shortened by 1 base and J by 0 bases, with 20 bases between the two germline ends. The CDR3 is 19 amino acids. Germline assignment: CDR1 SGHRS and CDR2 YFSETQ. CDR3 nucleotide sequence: TGCGCCAGCAGCTTGTCTCCCAGGGTCGATACCCTTAGCAATCAGCCCCAGCATTTT. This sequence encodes CASSLSPRVDTLSNQPQHF.

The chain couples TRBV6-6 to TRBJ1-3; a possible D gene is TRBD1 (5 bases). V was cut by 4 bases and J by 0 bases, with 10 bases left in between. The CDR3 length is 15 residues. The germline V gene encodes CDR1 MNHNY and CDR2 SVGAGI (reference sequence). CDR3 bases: TGTGCCAGCAGTTTGGACACCGACTCTGGAAACACCATATATTTT. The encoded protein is CASSLDTDSGNTIYF.

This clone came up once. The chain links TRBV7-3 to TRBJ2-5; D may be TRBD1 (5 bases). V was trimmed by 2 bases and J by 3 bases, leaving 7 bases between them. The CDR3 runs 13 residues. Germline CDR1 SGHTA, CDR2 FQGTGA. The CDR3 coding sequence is TGTGCCAGCAGCTTAGGGGCCGAAGAGACCCAGTACTTC. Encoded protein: CASSLGAEETQYF.

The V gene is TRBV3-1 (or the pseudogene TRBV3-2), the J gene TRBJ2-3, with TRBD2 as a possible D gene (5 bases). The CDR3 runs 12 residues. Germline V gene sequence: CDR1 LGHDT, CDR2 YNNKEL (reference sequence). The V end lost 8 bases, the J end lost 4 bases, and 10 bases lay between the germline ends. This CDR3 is CASRAGADTQYF. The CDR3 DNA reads TGTGCCAGCCGGGCGGGTGCAGATACGCAGTATTTT.

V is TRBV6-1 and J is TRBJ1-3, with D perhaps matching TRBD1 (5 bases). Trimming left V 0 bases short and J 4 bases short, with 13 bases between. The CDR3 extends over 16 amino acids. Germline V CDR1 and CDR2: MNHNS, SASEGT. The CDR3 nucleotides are TGTGCCAGCAGTGAAGCGACCAGGGCAACCGGAAACACCATATATTTT. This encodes CASSEATRATGNTIYF.

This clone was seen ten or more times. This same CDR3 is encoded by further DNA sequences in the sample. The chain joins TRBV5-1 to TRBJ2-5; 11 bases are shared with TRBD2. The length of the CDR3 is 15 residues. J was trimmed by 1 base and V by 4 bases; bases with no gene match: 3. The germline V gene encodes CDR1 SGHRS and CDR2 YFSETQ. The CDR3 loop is CASSRGLAVQETQYF. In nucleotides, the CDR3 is TGCGCCAGCAGCCGGGGACTAGCGGTCCAAGAGACCCAGTACTTC.

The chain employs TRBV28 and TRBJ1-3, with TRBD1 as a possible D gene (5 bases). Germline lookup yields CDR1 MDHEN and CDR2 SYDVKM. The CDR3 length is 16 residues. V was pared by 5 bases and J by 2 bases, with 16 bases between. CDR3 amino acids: CASSTNLRGAGNTIYF. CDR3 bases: TGTGCCAGCAGTACTAACCTACGGGGGGCTGGAAACACCATATATTTT.

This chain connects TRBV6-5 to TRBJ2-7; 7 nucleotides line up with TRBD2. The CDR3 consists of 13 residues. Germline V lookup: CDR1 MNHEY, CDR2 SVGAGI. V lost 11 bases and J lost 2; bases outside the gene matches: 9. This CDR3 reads CARGDDNTYEQYF. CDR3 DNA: TGTGCCCGGGGGGACGACAACACCTACGAGCAGTACTTC.

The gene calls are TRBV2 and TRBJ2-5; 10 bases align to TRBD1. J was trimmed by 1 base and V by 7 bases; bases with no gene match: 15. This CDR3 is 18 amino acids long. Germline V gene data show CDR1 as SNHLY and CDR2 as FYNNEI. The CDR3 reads CASKKDRGLGSPQETQYF. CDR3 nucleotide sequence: TGTGCCAGCAAGAAAGACAGGGGGCTAGGGTCACCCCAAGAGACCCAGTACTTC.

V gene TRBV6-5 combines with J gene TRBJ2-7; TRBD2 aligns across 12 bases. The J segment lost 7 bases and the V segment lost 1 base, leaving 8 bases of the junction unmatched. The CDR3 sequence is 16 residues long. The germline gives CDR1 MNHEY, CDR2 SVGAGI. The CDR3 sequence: CASSYLLAGGVWEQYF. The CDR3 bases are TGTGCCAGCAGTTACTTACTAGCGGGGGGAGTCTGGGAGCAGTACTTC.

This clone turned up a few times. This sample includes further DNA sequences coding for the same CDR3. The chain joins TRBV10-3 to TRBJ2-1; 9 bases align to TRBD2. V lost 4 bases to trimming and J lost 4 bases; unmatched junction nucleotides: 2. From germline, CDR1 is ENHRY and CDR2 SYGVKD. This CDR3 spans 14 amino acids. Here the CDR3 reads CAISGLAEYNEQFF. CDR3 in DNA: TGTGCCATCAGTGGACTAGCGGAGTACAATGAGCAGTTCTTC.

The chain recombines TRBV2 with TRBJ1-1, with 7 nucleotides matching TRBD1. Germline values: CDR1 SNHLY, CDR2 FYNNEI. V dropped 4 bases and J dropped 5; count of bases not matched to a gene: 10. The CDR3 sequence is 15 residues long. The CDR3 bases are TGTGCCAGCAGTGTTTCGCCACAGGGGACGACTGAAGCTTTCTTT. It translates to CASSVSPQGTTEAFF.

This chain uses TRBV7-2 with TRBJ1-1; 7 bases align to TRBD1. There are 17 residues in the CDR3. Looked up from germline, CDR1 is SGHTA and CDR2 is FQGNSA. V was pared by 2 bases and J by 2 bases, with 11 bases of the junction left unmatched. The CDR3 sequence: CASSLRQQGLPNTEAFF. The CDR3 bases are TGTGCCAGCAGCTTAAGGCAACAGGGGCTTCCTAACACTGAAGCTTTCTTT.

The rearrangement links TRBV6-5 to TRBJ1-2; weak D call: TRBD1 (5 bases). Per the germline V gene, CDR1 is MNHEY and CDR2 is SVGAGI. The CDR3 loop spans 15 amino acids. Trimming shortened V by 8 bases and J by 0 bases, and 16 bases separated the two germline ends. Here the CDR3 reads CASLRTGAANYGYTF. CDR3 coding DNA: TGTGCCAGCCTAAGAACAGGTGCCGCTAACTATGGCTACACCTTC.

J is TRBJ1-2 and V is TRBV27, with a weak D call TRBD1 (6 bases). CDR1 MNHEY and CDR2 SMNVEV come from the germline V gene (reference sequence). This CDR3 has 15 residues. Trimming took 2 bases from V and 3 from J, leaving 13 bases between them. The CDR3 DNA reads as TGTGCCAGCAGTTTAGCCCCCACAGGGTACTATGGCTACACCTTC. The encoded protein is CASSLAPTGYYGYTF.

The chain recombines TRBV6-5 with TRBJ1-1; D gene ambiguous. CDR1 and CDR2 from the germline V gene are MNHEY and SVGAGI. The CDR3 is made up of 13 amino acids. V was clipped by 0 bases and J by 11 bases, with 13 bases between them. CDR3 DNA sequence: TGTGCCAGCAGTTACTCAAGAGGGCAGGAGGCTTTCTTT. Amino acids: CASSYSRGQEAFF.

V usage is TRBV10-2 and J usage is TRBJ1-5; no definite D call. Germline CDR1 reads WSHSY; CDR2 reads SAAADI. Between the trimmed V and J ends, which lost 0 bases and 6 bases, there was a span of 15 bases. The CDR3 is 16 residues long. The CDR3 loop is CASSESLGVGRQPQHF. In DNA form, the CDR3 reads TGCGCCAGCAGTGAGTCCCTCGGGGTAGGGCGTCAGCCCCAGCATTTT.

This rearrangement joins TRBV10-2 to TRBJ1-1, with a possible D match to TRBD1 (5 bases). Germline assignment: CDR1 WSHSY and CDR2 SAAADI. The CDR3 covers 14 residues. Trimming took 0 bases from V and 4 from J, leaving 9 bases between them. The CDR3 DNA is TGCGCCAGCAGTGAGTCGGGGGGGGGCACTGAAGCTTTCTTT. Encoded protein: CASSESGGGTEAFF.

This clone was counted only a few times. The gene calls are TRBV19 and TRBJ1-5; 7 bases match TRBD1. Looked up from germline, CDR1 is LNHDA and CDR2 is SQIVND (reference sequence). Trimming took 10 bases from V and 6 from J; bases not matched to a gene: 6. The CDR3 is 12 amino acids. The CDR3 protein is CATRQGTQPQHF. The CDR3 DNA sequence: TGTGCCACCCGACAGGGTACTCAGCCCCAGCATTTT.